Below, 2 T cell receptor beta chains from the same sample are listed, as sequenced in a study of blood T cell repertoires in COVID-19. The method was immunoSEQ multiplex PCR; TCRdb's version includes in-frame clones alone and lacks a portion of them. The data contain about 76,000 clones, 70% to 80% of them singletons. Material for sequencing was peripheral blood. The receptor source for this set is a man aged 70 or older with acute or convalescent COVID-19.

This clone was seen a few times. This rearrangement joins TRBV15 to TRBJ2-7, with TRBD2 identical over 8 bases. This CDR3 has 16 residues. Germline loops: CDR1 LNHNV, CDR2 YYDKDF (reference sequence). V gave up 0 bases and J gave up 2 bases; unmatched junction bases: 6. CDR3 nucleotides: TGTGCCACCAGCAGAGATCACGGCGGGAGGACCTACGAGCAGTACTTC. Amino acid sequence: CATSRDHGGRTYEQYF.

The chain combines TRBV25-1 with TRBJ1-2; 8 positions agree with TRBD1. Germline V gene sequence: CDR1 MGHDK, CDR2 SYGVNS. The CDR3 spans 16 residues. With 3 bases clipped from V and 4 bases from J, the junction kept 10 bases outside the gene matches. The CDR3 nucleotides are TGTGCCAGCAGTGACCCACGACAGGGGAACTTCTATGGCTACACCTTC. This codes for CASSDPRQGNFYGYTF.